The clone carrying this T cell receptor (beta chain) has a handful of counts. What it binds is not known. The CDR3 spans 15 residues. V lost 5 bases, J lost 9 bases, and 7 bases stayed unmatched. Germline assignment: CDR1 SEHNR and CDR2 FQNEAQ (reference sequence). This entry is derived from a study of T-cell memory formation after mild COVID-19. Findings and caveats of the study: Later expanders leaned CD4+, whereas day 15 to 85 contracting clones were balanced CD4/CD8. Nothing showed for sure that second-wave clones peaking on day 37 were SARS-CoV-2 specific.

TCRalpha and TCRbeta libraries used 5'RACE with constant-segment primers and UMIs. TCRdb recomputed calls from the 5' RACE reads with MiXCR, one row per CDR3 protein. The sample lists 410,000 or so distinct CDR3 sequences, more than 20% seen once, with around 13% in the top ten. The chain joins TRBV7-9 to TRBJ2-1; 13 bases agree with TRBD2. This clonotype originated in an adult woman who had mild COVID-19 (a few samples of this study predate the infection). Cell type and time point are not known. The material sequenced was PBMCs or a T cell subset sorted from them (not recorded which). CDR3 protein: CASSPRTSGRSEQFF. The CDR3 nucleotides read TGTGCCAGCAGCCCTCGGACTAGCGGGAGAAGTGAGCAGTTCTTC.